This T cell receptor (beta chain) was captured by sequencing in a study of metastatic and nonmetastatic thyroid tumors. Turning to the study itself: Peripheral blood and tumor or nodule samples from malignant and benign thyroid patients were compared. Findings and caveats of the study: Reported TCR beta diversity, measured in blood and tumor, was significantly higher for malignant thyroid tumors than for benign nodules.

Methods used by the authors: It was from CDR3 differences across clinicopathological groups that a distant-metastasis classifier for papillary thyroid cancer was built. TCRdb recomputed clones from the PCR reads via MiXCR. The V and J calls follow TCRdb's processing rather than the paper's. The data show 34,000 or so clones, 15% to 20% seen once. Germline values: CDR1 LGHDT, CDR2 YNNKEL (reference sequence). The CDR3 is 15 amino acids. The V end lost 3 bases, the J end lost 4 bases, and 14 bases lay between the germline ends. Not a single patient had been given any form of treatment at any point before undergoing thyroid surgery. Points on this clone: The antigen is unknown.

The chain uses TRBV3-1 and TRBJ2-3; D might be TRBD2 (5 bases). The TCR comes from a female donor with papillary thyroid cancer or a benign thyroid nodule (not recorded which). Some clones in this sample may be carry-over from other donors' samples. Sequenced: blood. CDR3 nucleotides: TGTGCCAGCAGCCAGGACTCGAGGGTGGCAGATACGCAGTATTTT. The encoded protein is CASSQDSRVADTQYF.